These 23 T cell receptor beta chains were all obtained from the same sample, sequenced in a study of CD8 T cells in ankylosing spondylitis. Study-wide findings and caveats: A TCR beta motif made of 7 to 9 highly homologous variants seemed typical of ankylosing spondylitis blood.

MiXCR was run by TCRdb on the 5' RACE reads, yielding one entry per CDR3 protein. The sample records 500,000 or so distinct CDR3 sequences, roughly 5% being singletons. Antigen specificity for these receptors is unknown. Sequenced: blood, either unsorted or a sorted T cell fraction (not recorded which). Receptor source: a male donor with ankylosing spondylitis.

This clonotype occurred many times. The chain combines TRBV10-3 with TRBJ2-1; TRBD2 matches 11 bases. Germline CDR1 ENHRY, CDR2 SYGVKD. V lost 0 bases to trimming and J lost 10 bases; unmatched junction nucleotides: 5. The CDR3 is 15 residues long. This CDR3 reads CAISESKLAGDEQFF. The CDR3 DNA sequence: TGTGCCATCAGTGAGTCGAAACTAGCGGGGGACGAGCAGTTCTTC.

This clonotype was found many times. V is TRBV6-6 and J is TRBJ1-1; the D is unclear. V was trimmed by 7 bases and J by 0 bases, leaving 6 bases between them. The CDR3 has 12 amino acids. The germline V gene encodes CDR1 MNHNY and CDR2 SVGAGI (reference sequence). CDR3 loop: CASKRLNTEAFF. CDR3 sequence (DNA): TGTGCCAGCAAACGGTTGAACACTGAAGCTTTCTTT.

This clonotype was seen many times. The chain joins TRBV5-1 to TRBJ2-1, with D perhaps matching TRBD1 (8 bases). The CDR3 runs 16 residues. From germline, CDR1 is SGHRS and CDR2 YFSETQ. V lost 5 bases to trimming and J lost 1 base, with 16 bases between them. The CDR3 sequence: CASRRDRGGSYNEQFF. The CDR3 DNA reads TGCGCCAGCAGACGTGACAGGGGAGGGTCCTACAATGAGCAGTTCTTC. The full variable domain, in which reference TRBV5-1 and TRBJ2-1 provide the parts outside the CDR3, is KAGVTQTPRYLIKTRGQQVTLSCSPISGHRSVSWYQQTPGQGLQFLFEYFSETQRNKGNFPGRFSGRQFSNSRSEMNVSTLELGDSALYLCASRRDRGGSYNEQFFGPGTRLTVL.

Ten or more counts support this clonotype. This CDR3 reads CASSLGRTGILDQPQHF. In DNA form, the CDR3 reads TGTGCCAGCAGCCTGGGAAGAACAGGGATATTGGATCAGCCCCAGCATTTT. The chain combines TRBV7-8 with TRBJ1-5; a possible D gene is TRBD1 (6 bases). V lost 5 bases and J 5 bases, leaving 22 bases between the germline ends. CDR1 is SGHVS, CDR2 FQNEAQ, per germline. The CDR3 contains 17 residues.

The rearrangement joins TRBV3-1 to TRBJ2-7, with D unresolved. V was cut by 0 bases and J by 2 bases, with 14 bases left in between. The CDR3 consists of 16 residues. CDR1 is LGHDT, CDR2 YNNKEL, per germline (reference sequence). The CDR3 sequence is CASSQEIPKEPYEQYF. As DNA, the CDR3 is TGTGCCAGCAGCCAAGAAATACCTAAGGAGCCCTACGAGCAGTACTTC.

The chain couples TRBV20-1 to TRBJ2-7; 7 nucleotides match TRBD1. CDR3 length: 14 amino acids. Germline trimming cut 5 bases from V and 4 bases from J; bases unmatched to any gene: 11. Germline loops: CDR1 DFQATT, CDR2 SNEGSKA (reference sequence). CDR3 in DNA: TGCAGTGCTCCTGAAATGGGACAGTTATACGAGCAGTACTTC. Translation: CSAPEMGQLYEQYF.

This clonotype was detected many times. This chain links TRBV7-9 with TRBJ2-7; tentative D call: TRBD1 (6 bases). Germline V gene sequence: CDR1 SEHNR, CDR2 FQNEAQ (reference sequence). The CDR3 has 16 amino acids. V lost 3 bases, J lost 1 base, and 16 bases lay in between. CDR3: CASSFPTGPPSYEQYF. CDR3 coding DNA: TGTGCCAGCAGCTTTCCTACAGGGCCTCCATCCTACGAGCAGTACTTC.

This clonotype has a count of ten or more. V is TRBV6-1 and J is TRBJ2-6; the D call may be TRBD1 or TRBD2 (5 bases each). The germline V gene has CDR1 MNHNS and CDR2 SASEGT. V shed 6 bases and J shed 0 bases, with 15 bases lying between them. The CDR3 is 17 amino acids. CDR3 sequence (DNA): TGTGCCAGCAGGACCTGGGACGTAAGCTCTGGGGCCAACGTCCTGACTTTC. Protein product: CASRTWDVSSGANVLTF.

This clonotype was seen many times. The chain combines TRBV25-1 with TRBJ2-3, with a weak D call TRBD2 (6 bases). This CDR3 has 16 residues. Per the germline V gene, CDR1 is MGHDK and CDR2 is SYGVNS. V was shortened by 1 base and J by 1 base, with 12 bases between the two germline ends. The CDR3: CASSESWTTGTDTQYF. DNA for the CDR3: TGTGCCAGCAGTGAATCCTGGACTACCGGCACAGATACGCAGTATTTT.

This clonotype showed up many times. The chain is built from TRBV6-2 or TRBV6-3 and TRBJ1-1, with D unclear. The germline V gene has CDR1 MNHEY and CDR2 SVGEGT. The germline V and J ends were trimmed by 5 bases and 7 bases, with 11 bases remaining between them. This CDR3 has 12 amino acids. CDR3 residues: CASSTLGDEAFF. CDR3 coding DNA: TGTGCCAGCAGTACACTGGGAGATGAAGCTTTCTTT.

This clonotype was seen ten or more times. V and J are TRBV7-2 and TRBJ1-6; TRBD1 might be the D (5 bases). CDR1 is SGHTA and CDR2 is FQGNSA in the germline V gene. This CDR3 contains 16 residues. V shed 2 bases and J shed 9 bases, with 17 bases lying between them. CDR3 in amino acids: CASSLKDSGGGSPLHF. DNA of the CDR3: TGTGCCAGCAGCTTAAAAGACTCCGGGGGTGGTTCACCCCTCCACTTT.

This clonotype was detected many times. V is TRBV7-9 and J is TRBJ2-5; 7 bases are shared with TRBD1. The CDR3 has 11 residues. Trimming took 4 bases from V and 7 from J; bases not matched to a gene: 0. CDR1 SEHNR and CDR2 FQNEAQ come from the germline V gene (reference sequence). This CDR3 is CASSSGGTQYF. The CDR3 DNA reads TGTGCCAGCAGCTCAGGGGGGACCCAGTACTTC.

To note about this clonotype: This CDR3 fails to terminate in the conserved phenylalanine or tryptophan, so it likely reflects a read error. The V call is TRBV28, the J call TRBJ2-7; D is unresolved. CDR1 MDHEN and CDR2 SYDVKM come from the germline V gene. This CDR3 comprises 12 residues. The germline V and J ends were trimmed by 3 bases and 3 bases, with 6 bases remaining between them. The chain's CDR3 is CASSFSLYEQYY. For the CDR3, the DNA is TGTGCCAGCAGTTTCTCACTCTACGAGCAGTACTAC.

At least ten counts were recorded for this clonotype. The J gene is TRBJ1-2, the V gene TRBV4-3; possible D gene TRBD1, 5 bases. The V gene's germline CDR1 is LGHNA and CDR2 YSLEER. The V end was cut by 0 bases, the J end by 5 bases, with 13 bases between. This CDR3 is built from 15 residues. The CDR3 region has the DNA TGCGCCAGCAGCCAAGAAGGGGACCTTACGTATGGCTACACCTTC. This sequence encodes CASSQEGDLTYGYTF.

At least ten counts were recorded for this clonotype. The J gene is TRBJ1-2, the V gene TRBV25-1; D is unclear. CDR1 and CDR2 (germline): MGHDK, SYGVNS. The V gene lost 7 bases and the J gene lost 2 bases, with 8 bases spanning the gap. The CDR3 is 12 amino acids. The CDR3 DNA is TGTGCCAGCATCGACCGAAACTATGGCTACACCTTC. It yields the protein CASIDRNYGYTF.

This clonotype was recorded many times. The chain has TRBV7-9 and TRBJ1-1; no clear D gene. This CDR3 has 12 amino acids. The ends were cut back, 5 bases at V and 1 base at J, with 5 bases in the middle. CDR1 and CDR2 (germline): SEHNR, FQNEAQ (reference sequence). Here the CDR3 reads CASSHENTEAFF. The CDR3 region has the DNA TGTGCCAGCAGCCATGAGAACACTGAAGCTTTCTTT.

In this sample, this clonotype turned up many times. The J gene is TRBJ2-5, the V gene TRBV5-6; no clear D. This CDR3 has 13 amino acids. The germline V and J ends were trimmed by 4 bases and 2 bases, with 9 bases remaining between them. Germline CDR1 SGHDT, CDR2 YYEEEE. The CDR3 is CASSGWSQETQYF. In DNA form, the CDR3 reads TGTGCCAGCAGCGGATGGAGTCAAGAGACCCAGTACTTC.

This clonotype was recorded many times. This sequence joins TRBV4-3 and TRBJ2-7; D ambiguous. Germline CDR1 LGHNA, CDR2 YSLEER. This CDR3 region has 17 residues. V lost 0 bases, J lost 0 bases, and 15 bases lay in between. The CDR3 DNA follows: TGCGCCAGCAGCCAAGATTCTAGGTCGGAAAGCTCCTACGAGCAGTACTTC. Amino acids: CASSQDSRSESSYEQYF.

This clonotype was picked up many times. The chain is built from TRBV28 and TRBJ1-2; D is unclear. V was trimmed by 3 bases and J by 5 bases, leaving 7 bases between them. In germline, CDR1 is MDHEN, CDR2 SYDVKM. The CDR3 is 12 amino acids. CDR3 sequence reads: CASSFAGYGYTF. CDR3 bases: TGTGCCAGCAGTTTCGCCGGGTATGGCTACACCTTC.

This CDR3 is CASSRSGRASETQYF. For the CDR3, the DNA is TGCGCCAGCAGCCGAAGCGGGAGGGCCTCAGAGACCCAGTACTTC. This chain joins TRBV4-3 and TRBJ2-5, with 10 bases lining up with TRBD2. There are 15 residues in the CDR3. With 4 bases clipped from V and 4 bases from J, the junction kept 6 bases outside the gene matches. The germline CDR1 and CDR2 sequences are LGHNA and YSLEER.

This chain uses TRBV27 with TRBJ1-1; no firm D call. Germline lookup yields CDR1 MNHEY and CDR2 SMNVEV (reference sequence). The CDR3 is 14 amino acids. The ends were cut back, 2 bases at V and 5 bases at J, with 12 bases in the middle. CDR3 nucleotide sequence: TGTGCCAGCAGTTTACGAACCGACGGAACTGAAGCTTTCTTT. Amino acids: CASSLRTDGTEAFF.

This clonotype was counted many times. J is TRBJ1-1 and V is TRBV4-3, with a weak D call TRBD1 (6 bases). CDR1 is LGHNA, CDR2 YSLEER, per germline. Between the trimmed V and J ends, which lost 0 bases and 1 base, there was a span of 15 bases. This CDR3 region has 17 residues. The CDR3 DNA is TGCGCCAGCAGCCAAGATCCGCCGGACAGCGAGAACACTGAAGCTTTCTTT. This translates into CASSQDPPDSENTEAFF.

CDR3 region: CASLPRRTGELFF. CDR3 DNA: TGTGCCAGTCTCCCACGTCGCACCGGGGAGCTGTTTTTT. The chain carries TRBV7-2 and TRBJ2-2, with unresolved D. CDR1 is SGHTA and CDR2 is FQGNSA in the germline V gene. Trimming took 9 bases from V and 4 from J, leaving 12 bases between them. CDR3 length: 13 residues.